This passage covers 7 T cell receptor beta chains from one sample sequenced in a study of T cells after yellow fever vaccination (dated by TCRdb to between 2018 and 2021). In light of the paper, this sample's treatment or condition label describes: live attenuated yellow fever vaccine strain. The library was generated by 5' RACE. The instrument given in TCRdb is Illumina NovaSeq 6000. In TCRdb, the public reads were trimmed at Q25 with fastp and aligned with MiXCR, with productive beta chains retained. Rows with a matching CDR3 protein are joined into one entry that keeps the most common DNA and genes. Counted in this sample were about 53,000 distinct CDR3 sequences; 4.5% to 6% of them appeared once. The ten largest clones add up to about a third of the sample. This specimen consisted of PBMCs, either bulk or a sorted T-cell subset (CD4+, CD8+, memory, or dextramer-sorted; not recorded which), obtained on the day of the yellow fever booster vaccination. Every receptor here comes from a man younger than 35 who received the YFV17D yellow fever vaccine.

This clonotype came up many times. The chain employs TRBV12-3 or TRBV12-4 and TRBJ2-1, with D possibly TRBD2 on 5 matching bases. The V and J ends lost 4 bases and 9 bases respectively, with 7 bases between them. The CDR3 contains 11 residues. This CDR3 reads CASSSGVEQFF. Here the CDR3 DNA reads TGTGCCAGCAGTTCCGGGGTTGAGCAGTTCTTC.

This clonotype was observed at least ten times. This chain uses TRBV7-9 with TRBJ1-2; D uncertain. The CDR3 consists of 16 residues. The V end lost 0 bases, the J end lost 2 bases, and 13 bases lay between the germline ends. Germline-derived CDR1 and CDR2 are SEHNR and FQNEAQ (reference sequence). Here the CDR3 reads CASSLAPTGGNYGYTF. CDR3 nucleotide sequence: TGTGCCAGCAGCTTAGCTCCCACCGGTGGAAACTATGGCTACACCTTC.

This clonotype was counted a few times. The J gene is TRBJ1-6, the V gene TRBV28; no clear D gene. Deletions cut 5 bases from V and 0 bases from J, with 2 bases between. From germline, CDR1 is MDHEN and CDR2 SYDVKM. The CDR3 consists of 13 residues. Here the CDR3 reads CASSRSYNSPLHF. CDR3 coding DNA: TGTGCCAGCAGTCGCTCCTATAATTCACCCCTCCACTTT.

Many counts were recorded for this clonotype. The chain uses TRBV6-5 and TRBJ2-1; 7 nucleotides match TRBD1. CDR3 size: 15 residues. From germline, CDR1 is MNHEY and CDR2 SVGAGI. V shed 4 bases, J shed 6 bases, and the junction held 9 bases outside the gene matches. CDR3 sequence: CASSSSSGTVNEQFF. DNA of the CDR3: TGTGCCAGCAGTTCCTCGTCGGGGACAGTCAATGAGCAGTTCTTC.

This clonotype was seen at least ten times. The chain combines TRBV27 with TRBJ2-7; a possible D gene is TRBD1 (6 bases). Trimming pared 11 bases from V and 9 bases from J, leaving 8 bases between. Germline lookup yields CDR1 MNHEY and CDR2 SMNVEV (reference sequence). This CDR3 has 8 amino acids. The CDR3 region has the DNA TGTGCCCCCAGGGGGCAGTACGTC. Protein sequence: CAPRGQYV.

This clonotype was recorded at least ten times. The V and J genes are TRBV4-1 and TRBJ2-7, with TRBD1 matching 9 bases. J lost 4 bases, V lost 4 bases, and 17 bases had no gene match. CDR3 length: 18 amino acids. The germline CDR1 and CDR2 sequences are MGHRA and YSYEKL. DNA of the CDR3: TGCGCCAGCAGCCCCACCGCCGGGACAGGGAAGGGGGCATACGAGCAGTACGTC. Translated: CASSPTAGTGKGAYEQYV.

This clonotype was counted only a few times. The chain employs TRBV7-9 and TRBJ2-2, with D unresolved. The CDR3 totals 13 residues. Germline V gene sequence: CDR1 SEHNR, CDR2 FQNEAQ (reference sequence). Trimming took off 5 bases at V and 6 bases at J, with 10 bases between the two ends. Here the CDR3 DNA reads TGTGCCAGCAGCCCTCCCACCGCCGGGGAGCTGTTTTTT. Its translation: CASSPPTAGELFF.